Here is one TCR beta chain with its context. CDR1 is SEHNR, CDR2 FQNEAQ, per germline (reference sequence). V lost 3 bases and J lost 2, with 14 bases in between. The CDR3 is 15 amino acids. The data stem from a study of shared clonotypes between healthy human individuals. When replicate PCRs were run on sorted subsets, they used about 220 ng DNA, tens of thousands of T cell genomes. Original processing methods: Junction-only immunoSEQ data arrived without quality scores, meaning filtering differed. Produced via immunoSEQ multiplex PCR; TCRdb's table is partial and in-frame only. V, J and clone size were drawn from that table, and D and trimming were deduced from the DNA. The sample carries about 690,000 clones, 90% recorded once.

The sequencing sample was made of memory CD8+ T cells from PBMCs. Subset noted: CD45RO+ cells pooled with CCR7-negative TemRA cells. This receptor was taken from a man between 18 and 29 years old in good health. Some clones in this sample may be carry-over from other donors' samples. The J gene is TRBJ2-7, the V gene TRBV7-9, with a tentative D call TRBD2 (6 bases). CDR3: CASSLGGVPTYEQYF. The CDR3 DNA reads as TGTGCCAGCAGCTTGGGGGGAGTCCCAACCTACGAGCAGTACTTC.